This T cell receptor beta chain was profiled in a study of blood T cell repertoires in COVID-19. Recruitment covered about two dozen US areas and drew participants whose ages spanned about 18 to 95 years. During the 2 weeks before they entered the study, exposed participants had met someone with a PCR-confirmed or clinician-diagnosed COVID-19 case. V trimming: 2 bases; J trimming: 6 bases; junction bases outside the gene matches: 12. Germline values: CDR1 SGHKS, CDR2 YYEKEE (reference sequence). There are 17 residues in the CDR3. In the original workflow: Amplification of reference gene primers provided the estimated nucleated cell counts. Profiling relied on immunoSEQ multiplex PCR, and the TCRdb table lists in-frame clones only, not all of them. V and J calls and clone size come straight from that table; D and trimming were deduced from the DNA. The sample yields 150,000 to 200,000 clones, approximately 88% seen once.

Sequenced input: PBMCs or T cells enriched from blood (not recorded which). This receptor was taken from a man between 65 and 80 years old who had been exposed to COVID-19. The V call is TRBV5-5, the J call TRBJ2-2; 8 bases are a match to TRBD2. CDR3 residues: CASSLAGTSISSGELFF. The DNA of the CDR3 is TGTGCCAGCAGCTTAGCCGGGACTAGTATTTCGTCCGGGGAGCTGTTTTTT.